This entry describes one T cell receptor (beta chain). Its matching antigen is unknown. This record comes from a study of T cells in localized non-small cell lung cancer. Overall study findings and caveats: Investigators sequenced only a single tumor region, leaving heterogeneity possible. In adjacent lung appeared a median about 58 of the top 100 tumor clones.

Per germline, CDR1 SGHVS and CDR2 FNYEAQ. CDR3 length equals 16 residues. Trimming left V 0 bases short and J 5 bases short, with 16 bases between. Produced via immunoSEQ multiplex PCR; TCRdb's table is partial and in-frame only. The data hold about 74,000 clones, with about four fifths observed a single time. Sample: peripheral blood, taken before any cancer treatment. The TCR comes from a female donor aged 60 or older with stage I lung adenocarcinoma. V usage is TRBV7-6 and J usage is TRBJ2-5; D not certain. The CDR3 region is CASSLARQQSTETQYF. The CDR3 DNA follows: TGTGCCAGCAGCTTAGCGAGGCAGCAATCGACGGAGACCCAGTACTTC.